Sequencing of this T cell receptor (beta chain) was carried out in a study of cytomegalovirus exposure and HLA in healthy donors. General study results and limits: Some TCR beta chains (roughly 150 of them) were listed as cytomegalovirus-associated. By HLA locus, TCR association rates varied in a later analysis, with DRB1 showing the most and HLA-C the fewest.

Remarks on this clone: Its target is not known.

The PCR ran on 60 Vbeta and 13 Jbeta primers. The data were produced by immunoSEQ multiplex PCR, yet TCRdb's version contains in-frame clones alone and is incomplete. Here the sample table reports 70,000 to 100,000 clones. V trimming: 3 bases; J trimming: 3 bases; junction bases outside the gene matches: 7. The CDR3 spans 16 residues. In germline, CDR1 is SGDLS, CDR2 YYNGEE. This receptor was taken from a man younger than 35 in good health and CMV-seropositive. Material: PBMCs. The chain has TRBV9 and TRBJ2-3; the match to TRBD2 covers 10 bases. Written as DNA, the CDR3 is TGTGCCAGCAGCGGGGGGCTAGCGGGAGAGACAGATACGCAGTATTTT. This codes for CASSGGLAGETDTQYF. The full variable domain, in which reference TRBV9 and TRBJ2-3 provide the parts outside the CDR3, is DSGVTQTPKHLITATGQRVTLRCSPRSGDLSVYWYQQSLDQGLQFLIQYYNGEERAKGNILERFSAQQFPDLHSELNLSSLELGDSALYFCASSGGLAGETDTQYFGPGTRLTVL.